The 30 T cell receptor beta chains below all came from one sample that was sequenced in a study of T-cell reconstitution after alpha-beta-depleted transplantation in children. Unique molecular identifiers were used in preparing the TCRbeta library. MiXCR, applied by TCRdb to the PCR reads, yields one record per CDR3 protein. Of approximately 270,000 distinct CDR3 sequences listed, roughly 9.5% are singletons. The specimen comprised PBMCs from the stem cell graft donor, sampled from the stem cell graft. The origin of the receptors is a human donor who donated a stem cell graft to a child with SCID.

This clonotype was seen many times. V and J are TRBV20-1 and TRBJ2-7, with 8 nucleotides matching TRBD2. The CDR3 runs to 14 residues. The germline V gene has CDR1 DFQATT and CDR2 SNEGSKA (reference sequence). The V gene end was trimmed by 3 bases and the J gene end by 5 bases; junction bases not matched to a gene: 9. The CDR3 DNA sequence: TGCAGTGCTAGGGCTCAACCGGGAGGGAACGAGCAGTACTTC. This codes for CSARAQPGGNEQYF.

This clonotype was counted ten times or more. This rearrangement joins TRBV9 to TRBJ2-5; possible D gene TRBD2, 5 bases. The germline V gene has CDR1 SGDLS and CDR2 YYNGEE. This CDR3 is built from 14 residues. With 4 bases removed from V and 5 bases from J, the gap between germline ends came to 15 bases. CDR3 sequence reads: CASSLTAPGETQYF. The CDR3 DNA follows: TGTGCCAGCAGCCTCACGGCGCCGGGGGAGACCCAGTACTTC.

The sample holds many counts of this clonotype. This rearrangement joins TRBV5-1 to TRBJ2-3; D is ambiguous. This CDR3 comprises 15 residues. The V gene's germline CDR1 is SGHRS and CDR2 YFSETQ. V shed 2 bases and J shed 2 bases, with 12 bases lying between them. CDR3 region: CASSLQLWNTDTQYF. In DNA form, the CDR3 reads TGCGCCAGCAGCTTACAGCTGTGGAACACAGATACGCAGTATTTT.

The rearrangement joins TRBV21-1 to TRBJ1-5. TRBV21-1 represents a pseudogene. There are 17 residues in the CDR3. CDR3 loop: CASSKLEEPLSNQPQHF. CDR3 DNA sequence: TGTGCCAGCAGCAAATTGGAAGAACCACTTAGCAATCAGCCCCAGCATTTT.

The chain joins TRBV9 to TRBJ2-1; D uncertain. The CDR3 extends over 15 amino acids. Germline V gives CDR1 SGDLS, CDR2 YYNGEE. Trimming cost V 2 bases and J 1 base, with 10 bases left between them. CDR3 sequence reads: CASSVSPDSYNEQFF. DNA of the CDR3: TGTGCCAGCAGCGTTAGCCCCGATTCCTACAATGAGCAGTTCTTC.

The rearrangement uses TRBV12-3 or TRBV12-4 and TRBJ2-3, with a tentative D call TRBD1 (6 bases). Trimming left V 5 bases short and J 3 bases short, with 18 bases between. The CDR3 sequence is 16 residues long. The DNA of the CDR3 is TGTGCCAGCAGTGAGACGGGACATAGTAGAACAGATACGCAGTATTTT. Protein sequence: CASSETGHSRTDTQYF.

This clonotype has a handful of counts. This sequence joins TRBV2 and TRBJ1-1; 10 nucleotides agree with TRBD1. Unmatched junction bases numbered 12, after V lost 7 bases and J lost 1 base. The CDR3 length is 17 residues. The germline V gene has CDR1 SNHLY and CDR2 FYNNEI. The CDR3: CASIPGTGDFGNTEAFF. Written as DNA, the CDR3 is TGTGCCAGCATCCCCGGGACAGGGGACTTTGGGAACACTGAAGCTTTCTTT.

Only a few counts were recorded for this clonotype. J is TRBJ2-2 and V is TRBV9, with 8 nucleotides matching TRBD1. Germline values: CDR1 SGDLS, CDR2 YYNGEE. The J segment lost 6 bases and the V segment lost 3 bases, leaving 7 bases of the junction unmatched. The CDR3 contains 15 residues. The CDR3 loop reads CASSETGAFAGELFF. In DNA form, the CDR3 reads TGTGCCAGCAGCGAGACAGGGGCATTCGCCGGGGAGCTGTTTTTT.

In this sample, this clonotype turned up a few times. The chain joins TRBV12-3 or TRBV12-4 to TRBJ1-6; D is unclear. Trimming left V 2 bases short and J 8 bases short, with 7 bases between. The CDR3 consists of 13 residues. The CDR3 sequence: CASSLKLDSPLHF. The CDR3 nucleotides read TGTGCCAGCAGTTTAAAACTGGATTCACCCCTCCACTTT.

The gene calls are TRBV24-1 and TRBJ2-1; 14 bases are shared with TRBD2. The CDR3 is made up of 16 amino acids. J gave up 6 bases and V 4 bases, and 4 bases lay outside the gene matches. CDR1 and CDR2 from the germline V gene are KGHDR and SFDVKD. As DNA, the CDR3 is TGTGCCACCAGTGACCCCGGACTAGCGGGGGGCAATGAGCAGTTCTTC. As protein: CATSDPGLAGGNEQFF.

This clonotype was recorded a few times. The chain has TRBV5-1 and TRBJ1-4, with 10 bases matching TRBD1. CDR1 is SGHRS and CDR2 is YFSETQ in the germline V gene. V lost 4 bases and J lost 6; bases outside the gene matches: 6. This CDR3 has 15 amino acids. The CDR3 reads CASSATGGNYEKLFF. The CDR3 DNA reads TGCGCCAGCAGCGCGACAGGGGGCAATTATGAAAAACTGTTTTTT.

In this sample, this clonotype turned up many times. The gene calls are TRBV6-5 and TRBJ2-3; 7 nucleotides match TRBD1. The trim removed 6 bases at V and 1 base at J, leaving 7 bases unmatched. Germline CDR1 and CDR2: MNHEY and SVGAGI. This CDR3 is built from 15 residues. The chain's CDR3 is CASRRTGEGTDTQYF. The CDR3 bases are TGTGCCAGCAGGCGGACAGGCGAGGGCACAGATACGCAGTATTTT.

The chain uses TRBV5-6 and TRBJ2-5; possible D gene TRBD1, 6 bases. The V gene's germline CDR1 is SGHDT and CDR2 YYEEEE. The CDR3 runs 15 residues. V was trimmed by 4 bases and J by 1 base, leaving 14 bases between them. CDR3 DNA: TGTGCCAGCAGCAATGGACAGATCCTCCAAGAGACCCAGTACTTC. Amino acid sequence: CASSNGQILQETQYF.

This clonotype was seen more than once but under ten times. V usage is TRBV7-2 and J usage is TRBJ2-2; no clear D. The germline CDR1 and CDR2 sequences are SGHTA and FQGNSA. The CDR3 length is 16 residues. Trimming took 1 base from V and 2 from J, leaving 11 bases between them. The CDR3 is CASSLEGTHNTGELFF. CDR3 nucleotides: TGTGCCAGCAGCTTAGAGGGAACCCATAACACCGGGGAGCTGTTTTTT.

In the case of this clonotype: At one end, the junction sequence differs from germline, possibly due to a read error. The gene calls are TRBV20-1 and TRBJ2-2; tentatively, D is TRBD2 (6 bases). CDR1 and CDR2 from the germline V gene are DFQATT and SNEGSKA (reference sequence). The CDR3 has 14 amino acids. CDR3 sequence reads: CSARDGGNTVELFF. CDR3 in DNA: TGCAGTGCTAGGGACGGGGGAAACACCGTGGAGCTGTTTTTT.

This clonotype was counted only a few times. For the CDR3, the DNA is TGCAGCGTTGAAGGACAGGGGACCGACTATGGCTACACCTTC. Residues: CSVEGQGTDYGYTF. The chain joins TRBV29-1 to TRBJ1-2, with 8 bases lining up with TRBD1. CDR3 length: 14 residues. The V gene end was trimmed by 1 base and the J gene end by 3 bases; junction bases not matched to a gene: 4. Germline CDR1 reads SQVTM; CDR2 reads ANQGSEA. Supplemented by reference TRBV29-1 and TRBJ1-2, the full variable domain reads SAVISQKPSRDICQRGTSLTIQCQVDSQVTMMFWYRQQPGQSLTLIATANQGSEATYESGFVIDKFPISRPNLTFSTLTVSNMSPEDSSIYLCSVEGQGTDYGYTFGSGTRLTVV.

This clonotype was counted between two and nine times. The rearrangement joins TRBV5-1 to TRBJ2-7; D might be TRBD2 (5 bases). Germline lookup yields CDR1 SGHRS and CDR2 YFSETQ. The V end was cut by 4 bases, the J end by 6 bases, with 17 bases between. CDR3 length equals 14 residues. The CDR3 DNA sequence: TGCGCCAGCAGCACCTCACCGATGGCGGGCGAGCAGTACTTC. Protein sequence: CASSTSPMAGEQYF.

This sequence joins TRBV18 and TRBJ1-4; D remains ambiguous. V was trimmed by 0 bases and J by 3 bases, leaving 8 bases between them. The CDR3 length is 15 residues. CDR1 KGHSH and CDR2 LQKENI come from the germline V gene. This CDR3 is CASSPPSLSNEKLFF. CDR3 in DNA: TGTGCCAGCTCACCACCGTCGTTGTCTAATGAAAAACTGTTTTTT.

The chain recombines TRBV6-5 with TRBJ2-1; D is ambiguous. The CDR3 length is 11 residues. Deletions cut 0 bases from V and 9 bases from J, with 3 bases between. Per germline, CDR1 MNHEY and CDR2 SVGAGI. The CDR3 spells CASSYSREQFF. For the CDR3, the DNA is TGTGCCAGCAGTTACTCCCGTGAGCAGTTCTTC.

This clonotype came up many times. The rearrangement links TRBV6-5 to TRBJ1-1; D is undetermined. The CDR3 contains 12 residues. The germline CDR1 and CDR2 sequences are MNHEY and SVGAGI. The ends were cut back, 8 bases at V and 1 base at J, with 8 bases in the middle. The CDR3 region is CASGGGNTEAFF. The CDR3 bases are TGTGCCAGCGGTGGAGGGAACACTGAAGCTTTCTTT.

The chain is built from TRBV6-1 and TRBJ1-5; no reliable D call. Germline values: CDR1 MNHNS, CDR2 SASEGT. The CDR3 runs 13 residues. Trimming removed 1 base at V and 4 bases at J, with 5 bases between. CDR3 sequence: CASSEGMNQPQHF. Here the CDR3 DNA reads TGTGCCAGCAGTGAAGGAATGAATCAGCCCCAGCATTTT.

The chain links TRBV29-1 to TRBJ1-1, with 7 bases fitting TRBD1. Losses at the gene ends were 0 bases for V and 4 bases for J; bases not matched to a gene: 2. The germline gives CDR1 SQVTM, CDR2 ANQGSEA. This CDR3 has 13 residues. The CDR3 DNA follows: TGCAGCGTTGAAGAACAGGGGACCACTGAAGCTTTCTTT. It translates to CSVEEQGTTEAFF.

The gene calls are TRBV12-3 or TRBV12-4 and TRBJ1-1; D gene ambiguous. The length of the CDR3 is 12 residues. V was trimmed by 10 bases and J by 1 base, leaving 10 bases between them. Written as DNA, the CDR3 is TGTGCCACGCAAGTAGGGAACACTGAAGCTTTCTTT. Protein: CATQVGNTEAFF.

The CDR3 nucleotides read TGTGCCAGCAGTTTGAGACCGGAGACCCAGTACTTC. This translates into CASSLRPETQYF. V and J are TRBV12-3 or TRBV12-4 and TRBJ2-5; no definite D call. This CDR3 is built from 12 residues. V was shortened by 3 bases and J by 5 bases, with 7 bases between the two germline ends.

In its sample, this clonotype was seen many times. The chain is built from TRBV12-3 or TRBV12-4 and TRBJ2-7; D gene ambiguous. The CDR3 runs to 10 residues. The ends were cut back, 5 bases at V and 12 bases at J, with 11 bases in the middle. This CDR3 reads CASSLRPMYF. In DNA, the CDR3 is TGTGCCAGCAGTCTCAGGCCGATGTACTTC.

This clonotype showed up just a few times. This chain links TRBV7-9 with TRBJ2-7; TRBD1 matches 11 bases. This CDR3 is built from 14 residues. CDR1 SEHNR and CDR2 FQNEAQ come from the germline V gene (reference sequence). Germline trimming cut 5 bases from V and 6 bases from J; bases unmatched to any gene: 6. The chain's CDR3 is CASSPTGTGGEQYF. For the CDR3, the DNA is TGTGCCAGCAGCCCGACCGGGACAGGGGGCGAGCAGTACTTC.

This clonotype was detected ten times or more. The chain uses TRBV11-2 and TRBJ1-6; D is possibly TRBD1 (5 bases). Trimming cost V 5 bases and J 7 bases, with 15 bases left between them. CDR1 and CDR2 (germline): SGHAT, FQNNGV. The CDR3 loop spans 15 amino acids. The CDR3 loop reads CASSTGTLANSPLHF. The DNA of the CDR3 is TGTGCCAGCAGCACGGGGACTTTGGCCAATTCACCCCTCCACTTT. The entire variable domain, with the rest obtained from reference TRBV11-2 and TRBJ1-6, is as follows: EAGVAQSPRYKIIEKRQSVAFWCNPISGHATLYWYQQILGQGPKLLIQFQNNGVVDDSQLPKDRFSAERLKGVDSTLKIQPAKLEDSAVYLCASSTGTLANSPLHFGNGTRLTVT.

This clonotype was counted only a few times. The chain has TRBV29-1 and TRBJ2-7; D is possibly TRBD1 (6 bases). The CDR3 has 15 amino acids. Germline loops: CDR1 SQVTM, CDR2 ANQGSEA. The germline V and J ends were trimmed by 7 bases and 0 bases, with 19 bases remaining between them. CDR3 residues: CSALVGQGSSYEQYF. The CDR3 bases are TGCAGCGCGCTGGTAGGGCAGGGGAGCTCCTACGAGCAGTACTTC.

This clonotype was picked up a small number of times. This sequence joins TRBV20-1 and TRBJ2-5; perhaps TRBD1 as D (7 bases). Germline V lookup: CDR1 DFQATT, CDR2 SNEGSKA (reference sequence). The CDR3 sequence is 14 residues long. V gave up 5 bases and J gave up 4 bases, with 17 bases separating them. The CDR3 loop reads CSAVADRKVETQYF. The DNA of the CDR3 is TGCAGTGCTGTAGCGGACAGGAAAGTAGAGACCCAGTACTTC.

In this sample, this clonotype turned up many times. The rearrangement links TRBV5-1 to TRBJ2-4, with TRBD1 identical over 10 bases. The germline gives CDR1 SGHRS, CDR2 YFSETQ. CDR3 length: 19 amino acids. J lost 2 bases, V lost 0 bases, and 11 bases had no gene match. The CDR3 DNA reads as TGCGCCAGCAGCTTGGACCCGGCCCGGGACAGGGGCACCAAAAACATTCAGTACTTC. This sequence encodes CASSLDPARDRGTKNIQYF.